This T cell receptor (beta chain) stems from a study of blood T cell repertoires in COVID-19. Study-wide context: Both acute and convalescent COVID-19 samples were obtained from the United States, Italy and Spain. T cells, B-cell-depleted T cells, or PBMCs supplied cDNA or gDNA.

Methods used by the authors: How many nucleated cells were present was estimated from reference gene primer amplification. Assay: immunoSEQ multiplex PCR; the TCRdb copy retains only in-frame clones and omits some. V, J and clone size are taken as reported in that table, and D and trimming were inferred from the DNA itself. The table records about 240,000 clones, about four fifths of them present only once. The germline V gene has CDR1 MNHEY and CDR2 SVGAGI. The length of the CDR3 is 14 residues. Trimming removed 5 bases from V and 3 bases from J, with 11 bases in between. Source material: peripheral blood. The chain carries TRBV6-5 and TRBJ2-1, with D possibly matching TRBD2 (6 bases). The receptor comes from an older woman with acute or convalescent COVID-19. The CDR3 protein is CASSRDFLYNEQFF. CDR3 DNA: TGTGCCAGCAGTCGGGACTTTCTCTACAATGAGCAGTTCTTC.